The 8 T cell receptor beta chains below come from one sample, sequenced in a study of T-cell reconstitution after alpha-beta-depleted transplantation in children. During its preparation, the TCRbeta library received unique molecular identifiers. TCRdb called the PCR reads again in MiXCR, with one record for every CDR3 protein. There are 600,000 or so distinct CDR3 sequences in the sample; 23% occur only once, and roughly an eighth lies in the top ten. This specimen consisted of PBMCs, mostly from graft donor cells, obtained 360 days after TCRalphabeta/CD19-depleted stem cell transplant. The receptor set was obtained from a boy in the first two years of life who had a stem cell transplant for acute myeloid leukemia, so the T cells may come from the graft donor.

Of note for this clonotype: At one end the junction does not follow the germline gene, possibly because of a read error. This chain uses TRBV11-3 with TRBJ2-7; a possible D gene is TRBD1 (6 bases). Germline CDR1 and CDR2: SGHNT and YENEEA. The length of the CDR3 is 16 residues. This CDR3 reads CASSFTSGRGSYEQNF. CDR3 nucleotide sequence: TGTGCCAGCAGCTTCACCTCTGGCAGGGGATCCTACGAGCAGAACTTC.

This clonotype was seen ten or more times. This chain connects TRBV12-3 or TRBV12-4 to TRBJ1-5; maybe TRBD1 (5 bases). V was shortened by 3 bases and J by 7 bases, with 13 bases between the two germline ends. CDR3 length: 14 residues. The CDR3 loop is CASSFGGARQPQHF. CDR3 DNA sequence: TGTGCCAGCAGTTTTGGAGGGGCTAGGCAGCCCCAGCATTTT.

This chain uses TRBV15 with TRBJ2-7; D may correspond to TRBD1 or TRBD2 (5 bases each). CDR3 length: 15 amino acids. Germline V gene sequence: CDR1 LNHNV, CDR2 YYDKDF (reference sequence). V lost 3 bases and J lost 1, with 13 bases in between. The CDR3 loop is CATSSGRDVSYEQYV. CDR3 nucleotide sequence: TGTGCCACCAGCAGTGGCCGGGACGTGTCCTACGAGCAGTACGTC.

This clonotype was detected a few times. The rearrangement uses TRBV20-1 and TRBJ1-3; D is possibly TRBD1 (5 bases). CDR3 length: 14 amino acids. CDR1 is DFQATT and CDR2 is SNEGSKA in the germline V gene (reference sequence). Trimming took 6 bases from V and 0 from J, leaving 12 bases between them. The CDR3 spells CSAGDFLSGNTIYF. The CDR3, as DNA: TGCAGTGCCGGGGACTTTCTCTCTGGAAACACCATATATTTT.

The CDR3 loop is CASVGTGATEQYF. CDR3 DNA sequence: TGTGCCAGCGTCGGGACTGGAGCTACCGAGCAGTACTTC. The rearrangement uses TRBV6-2 or TRBV6-3 and TRBJ2-7; possible D gene TRBD2, 6 bases. V gave up 8 bases and J gave up 6 bases, with 17 bases separating them. The CDR3 has 13 amino acids. Germline V gene data show CDR1 as MNHEY and CDR2 as SVGEGT.

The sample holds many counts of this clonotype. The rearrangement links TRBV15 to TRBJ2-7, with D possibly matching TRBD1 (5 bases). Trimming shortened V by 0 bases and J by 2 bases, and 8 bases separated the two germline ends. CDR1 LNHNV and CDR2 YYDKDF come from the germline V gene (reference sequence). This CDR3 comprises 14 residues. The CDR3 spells CATSRDTGTYEQYF. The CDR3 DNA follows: TGTGCCACCAGCAGAGATACAGGCACCTACGAGCAGTACTTC. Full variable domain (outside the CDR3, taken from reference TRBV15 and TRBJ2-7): DAMVIQNPRYQVTQFGKPVTLSCSQTLNHNVMYWYQQKSSQAPKLLFHYYDKDFNNEADTPDNFQSRRPNTSFCFLDIRSPGLGDTAMYLCATSRDTGTYEQYFGPGTRLTVT.

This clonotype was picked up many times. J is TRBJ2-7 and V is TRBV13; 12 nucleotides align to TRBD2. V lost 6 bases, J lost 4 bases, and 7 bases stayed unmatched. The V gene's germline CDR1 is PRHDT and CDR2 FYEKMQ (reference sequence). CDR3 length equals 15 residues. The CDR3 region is CASRLTSGGIYEQYF. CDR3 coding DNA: TGTGCCAGCAGGCTAACTAGCGGGGGGATTTACGAGCAGTACTTC. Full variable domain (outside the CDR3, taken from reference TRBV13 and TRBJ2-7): AAGVIQSPRHLIKEKRETATLKCYPIPRHDTVYWYQQGPGQDPQFLISFYEKMQSDKGSIPDRFSAQQFSDYHSELNMSSLELGDSALYFCASRLTSGGIYEQYFGPGTRLTVT.

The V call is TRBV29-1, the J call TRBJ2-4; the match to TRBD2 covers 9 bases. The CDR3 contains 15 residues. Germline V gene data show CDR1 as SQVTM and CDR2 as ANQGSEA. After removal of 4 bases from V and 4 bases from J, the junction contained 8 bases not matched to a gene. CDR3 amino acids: CSVARIAGEKNIQYF. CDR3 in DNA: TGCAGCGTTGCCAGGATAGCGGGGGAGAAAAACATTCAGTACTTC.